This T cell receptor beta chain was documented in a study of blood T cells in healthy people across ages. Study-wide points: As naive T cell percentage varied, TCR beta diversity correlated strongly with it. CMV infection status of these donors was not known.

Through a sample-barcoded 5' primer and a J-beta primer mix, a second PCR was run for 7 to 11 cycles. Each cDNA molecule received a tag from a template-switch adaptor that had 12 random nucleotides. TCRdb reprocessed the 5' RACE reads with MiXCR, giving one entry per CDR3 protein. The sample consists of around 670,000 distinct CDR3 sequences, about 30% of them appearing once. The CDR3 covers 15 residues. Germline V gene sequence: CDR1 MNHNS, CDR2 SASEGT. J was trimmed by 4 bases and V by 6 bases; bases with no gene match: 5. On this clonotype itself: Its antigen is as yet unknown. A much larger clone sits a single nucleotide away, making a read error possible.

The TCR was taken from a woman of 80 years or more in good health. This chain connects TRBV6-1 to TRBJ2-3; TRBD2 matches 12 bases. The source material was blood. CDR3: CASSAPSGGADTQYF. For the CDR3, the DNA is TGTGCCAGCAGCGCCCCTAGCGGGGGGGCAGATACGCAGTATTTT.